One T cell receptor (beta chain) is described in this entry. What this receptor recognizes is not known. No base quality values were provided; no much bigger clone lies one nucleotide off. The method was the immunoSEQ multiplex PCR assay. A mixture of 60 forward primers for TCR Vbeta segments and 13 reverse primers for TCR Jbeta segments was used in the multiplex PCR. Amplification of the CDR3 region of rearranged TCR beta genes was performed with a multiplex PCR assay on genomic DNA. The amplified TCR beta libraries were sequenced on the Illumina HiSeq System as 87-base-pair reads. In the original analysis: Across the 500 to 850 repertoires, a later analysis counted tens of millions of unique TCR beta chains, 9.5 million to 13 million of which were shared by at least two donors. Raw reads were error-corrected and collapsed into unique sequences by a nearest-neighbor algorithm in which closely related sequences were merged to remove PCR and sequencing errors. To assign V, D and J gene segments, CDR3 sequences were aligned to IMGT reference sequences. For a sequence to be retained, a match of at least six nucleotides to both a V gene segment and a J gene segment was required. A rearrangement was called productive if the CDR3 had no stop codons and remained in frame with V and J, and every other rearrangement was called non-productive. CDR3 was defined by IMGT convention, running from the second conserved V-encoded cysteine to the conserved J-encoded phenylalanine. In an earlier analysis of around 540 of the donors, sequences lacking an unambiguous match to a single V gene segment were excluded. In an earlier analysis of 587 of the donors, a V segment was called functional when productive rearrangements were above 56.7%, and segregating when the standard deviation between donors exceeded 5%. To diagnose cytomegalovirus status from the catalog of TCR beta chain sequences, a statistical classification framework was built. V and J gene assignment, in a later analysis, came from comparing TCR nucleotide sequences with IMGT/GENE-DB human TR gene sequences. Using the TCRdist pipeline, a later analysis assigned CDR3 sequences along with most-parsimonious VDJ recombination scenarios. In a later analysis, each TCR beta chain was defined by its CDR3 amino acid sequence together with its V-gene family, and reads lacking a unique V-gene family were excluded. In a later analysis, a few hundred highly shared, low-generation-probability nucleotide sequences were removed to address suspected cross-contamination and a sequencing artifact. In a later analysis, a clonal expansion index was calculated for each public chain from normalized within-repertoire ranks of inferred template counts. Generation probabilities in a later analysis came from a VDJ recombination model fitted to out-of-frame rearrangements, and those results were checked against IGoR. A later analysis scored TCR-TCR, TCR-HLA and TCR-CMV co-occurrence with hypergeometric tests, applying a repertoire-size bias correction to TCR pairs. False discovery rates were estimated in a later analysis by permuting HLA or CMV assignments 20 times. In a later analysis, co-occurring TCRs were grouped using DBSCAN, with TCRdist sequence similarity added in when clustering inside HLA-allele-positive subsets. For co-occurrence clustering, repertoires with fewer than 30,000 or more than 120,000 public chains were excluded, along with four to six repertoires with anomalous nucleotide sharing. The immuneACCESS repertoire file appears here via TCRdb, limited to in-frame rearrangements. These files lack a portion of the clones; in checked studies, under half of the deficit traces to unresolved V genes, and the cause of the others is not known. D and trimming come from the DNA, and the V and J calls and clone size come from that table. The table for this sample lists approximately 190,000 clones; roughly four fifths of them were counted only once. The biggest ten clones account for 0.7% to 0.95% of the sample.

These data come from a study of cytomegalovirus exposure and HLA in healthy donors (dated by TCRdb to between 2016 and 2019). For context, the study as a whole: In an earlier analysis of under 600 of the donors, around 300 Gb of sequence data and just under 120 million unique TCR beta sequences from about 190 million T cells were reported. Using immunosequencing, the study profiled T cell repertoires from 666 subjects and related those repertoires to cytomegalovirus serostatus. An earlier analysis of 587 of the donors applied high-throughput TCR beta sequencing to assess whether each TCR beta V gene segment acted as functional or pseudogenic. The study aimed to test whether signatures of past pathogen exposure could be identified by cataloging public T cell receptors. All discovery cohort repertoires had been generated on a single sequencing platform. A later genetic analysis used genome-wide SNP genotypes for about 55% of the 666 donors, treating that subset as a discovery cohort. HLA typing covered class I and class II loci at four-digit resolution. To predict cytomegalovirus infection status, the study combined high-throughput TCR immunosequencing, statistical association of individual TCRs with disease status, and machine learning. Besides the first cohort of about 730 subjects, a separate validation cohort made up of some 110 different subjects was used. Donor age, sex, ethnicity and CMV serostatus were collected together with the repertoire data. An early release covering some 640 HLA-typed donors comprised 250 to 350 gigabases of sequencing data and 65 million to 100 million unique TCR sequences. The genetic ancestry cluster associated with self-reported Caucasian donors included around four fifths of the approximately 410 genotyped donors. A later analysis re-examined previously published TCR beta repertoires from roughly 650 donors and added high-resolution HLA genotyping to investigate patterns of TCR occurrence. Because of strong linkage in the cohort, five DR-DQ haplotypes were treated as single units for association and clustering. Among 398 genotyped donors of the cohort, an average of approximately 230,000 unique TCR beta nucleotide sequences were sequenced per donor, 15% to 20% of them non-productive. The later analysis used no new phenotypic data to find candidate immune exposures, relying instead on TCR beta sequences and their occurrence across donors. Typing coverage differed by locus: A, B, C, DRB1 and DQB1 were typed in roughly 629-640 donors, DQA1 in about 560, DPA1 in 606, and DPB1 in 450 to 480.

The cohort comprised fewer than 700 healthy bone marrow donors. Cohort members were all nominally healthy when sampled, although unrecorded immune exposures were likely present. The donor tested CMV seronegative and was one of the 352 seronegative cohort members. A peripheral blood sample was collected from each donor, and TCR beta sequencing was performed on peripheral blood mononuclear cells. Genomic DNA was extracted from the blood cell samples with the Qiagen DNeasy Blood Extraction Kit. Germline trimming amounts to 1 base on V and 1 base on J, with 6 as the count of junction bases outside the gene matches. CDR1 and CDR2 were assigned from the germline V gene (reference sequence) as LNHNV and YYDKDF. From cysteine to phenylalanine, the CDR3 is 16 amino acids long. Of the read, only the CDR3 DNA is kept; its 48 bases are in frame from base 1. Results the study describes overall, beyond this receptor: A later analysis found that TCR association rates varied across HLA loci, with DRB1 alleles showing the most associated TCRs and HLA-C alleles the fewest. Broadly in line with IMGT annotations, most TCR beta V segments showed up in productive rearrangements about 87% or about 30% of the time in an earlier analysis of approximately 640 of the donors. Most CMV-associated TCR beta chains appeared to be HLA-restricted in a later analysis, and the HLA associations seemed to be driven largely by CMV exposure. Assigning TCR associations to individual alleles was difficult when HLA alleles, especially DR and DQ, strongly co-occurred. In this cohort, only TCR beta chains were sequenced, and detectable features were limited by the absence of alpha or paired-chain data. For the cohort, immune exposure information was limited to CMV serostatus. A further reported finding was that TCR beta sequences accurately predicted the HLA-A and HLA-B alleles for most subjects in the first cohort. According to a later analysis, parvovirus B19, influenza, CMV and Epstein-Barr virus appeared linked to several top co-occurrence clusters. In vitro tests confirmed that a few of the cytomegalovirus-associated TCR beta chains recognize cytomegalovirus antigens. The classifier was reported to diagnose cytomegalovirus status with high specificity and sensitivity in both the original and validation cohorts. Because HLA typing was missing for some donors at each locus, association tests included only the typed subset. Linkage disequilibrium might explain the correlated functional status among segregating V segments, but an unknown experimental factor could not be excluded. Most TCR sequences were observed very rarely across donors, whereas some public TCRs were present in many individuals. Because counts were too low, roughly 18 rarely observed V segments, including chromosome 9 orphons, were left out of the earlier analysis of roughly 600 of the donors. It was suggested by the authors that the approach could potentially be generalized to other disease states and immunological phenotypes. Roughly uniform sequencing depth across donors was assumed in presence/absence analyses, although this assumption may not hold. A total of some 180 TCR beta chains were listed by the study as associated with cytomegalovirus. The 87-base-pair reads could not distinguish some IMGT-functional V segments, including TRBV6-2 and TRBV6-3, so those segments were excluded. In a later analysis, HLA-associated TCR beta chains showed more clonal expansion and lower generation probabilities than non-associated chains that were equally common. A later analysis associated about 18,000 TCR beta sequences with specific HLA alleles at a false discovery rate of 0.05. V-gene and J-gene trimming of TCR beta chains was associated with a missense DCLRE1C variant in a later genetic analysis, and the association was replicated in an independent cohort. A later genetic analysis reported fewer N-insertions in productive TCRs among donors in an Asian-associated ancestry cluster than the approximately 700-donor mean. A cluster of highly shared sequence variants was judged likely to represent a technical artifact of the sequencing pipeline.

The sequence is built from TRBV15 and TRBJ2-5, with 7 central nucleotides matching TRBD2. The sequence derives from a woman aged 18-35 years in good health and CMV-seronegative. Sample: PBMCs. CDR3 region: CATSRGAGVPQETQYF. The nucleotide sequence reads TGTGCCACCAGCAGAGGGGCGGGAGTTCCCCAAGAGACCCAGTACTTC.